A selection of T cell receptor beta chains follows, all from one sample in a study of blood T cells in healthy people across ages. Each CDR3 protein is one row after TCRdb ran MiXCR on the 5' RACE reads. Found here are 800,000 to 950,000 distinct CDR3 sequences, around 29% of them singletons; the top ten hold around 9.6%. Another study also made use of these data, one on T cells of mothers and their children.

What was sequenced was blood. These receptors all come from a woman aged 40-49 years in good health. Each CDR3 is given with its conserved first and last residue. The order of the fields is clone size, J gene, V gene, D gene, CDR3 DNA, CDR3 protein. A D gene is named only where the DNA matches it firmly. Size tells how often a clone was seen (once, few, many) or the class of an expanded clone, and some rows leave it out.

>NA|TRBJ2-6|TRBV7-2|NA
TGTGCCAGCAGCCCTCAGTCCGTGTACTCTGGGGCCAACGTCCTGACTTTC
CASSPQSVYSGANVLTF
>NA|TRBJ2-1|TRBV5-1|TRBD2
TGCGCCAGCAGCTCGGGACTAGCGGTCATCTACAATGAGCAGTTCTTC
CASSSGLAVIYNEQFF
>NA|TRBJ1-1|TRBV27|TRBD1
TGTGCCAGCCGGGGACAGGGTGTACCTGAAGCTTTCTTT
CASRGQGVPEAFF
>NA|TRBJ2-2|TRBV29-1|TRBD1
TGCAGCGTTGACCGACAGGGCGGGACCGGGGAGCTGTTTTTT
CSVDRQGGTGELFF
>NA|TRBJ2-3|TRBV28|TRBD2
TGTGCCAGCAGTTTGGTGAGCGGGGCCCGAGATACGCAGTATTTT
CASSLVSGARDTQYF
>few|TRBJ1-2|TRBV7-8|NA
TGTGCCAGCAGTACCGGGACAACTAACTATGGCTACACCTTC
CASSTGTTNYGYTF
>NA|TRBJ2-6|TRBV7-9|TRBD1
TGTGCCAGCAGGAGAATGGGACAGGGGGCGGAAGGGGCCAACGTCCTGACTTTC
CASRRMGQGAEGANVLTF
>NA|TRBJ1-1|TRBV6-2/TRBV6-3|NA
TGTGCCAGCAGTTACTCCCCCGGACCTGAAGCTTTCTTT
CASSYSPGPEAFF
>few|TRBJ2-7|TRBV7-9|TRBD1
TGTGCCAGCACCCCCGGACAGGGTCGTGTCGAGCAGTACTTC
CASTPGQGRVEQYF
>few|TRBJ1-1|TRBV5-1|NA
TGCGCCAGCAGTCCCGGGGGGTTGGACACTGAAGCTTTCTTT
CASSPGGLDTEAFF
>many|TRBJ1-2|TRBV6-2/TRBV6-3|NA
TGTGCCAGCAGGACAGTGAACTATGGCTACACCTTC
CASRTVNYGYTF
>few|TRBJ1-1|TRBV5-1|NA
TGCGCCAGCAGCTGGATTGGAGCTCCGAACACTGAAGCTTTCTTT
CASSWIGAPNTEAFF
>NA|TRBJ1-2|TRBV15|NA
TGTGCCATCAGGAAGGACGGGGCGACGAGGGACTATGGCTACACCTTC
CAIRKDGATRDYGYTF
>NA|TRBJ2-1|TRBV12-3/TRBV12-4|NA
TGTGCCAGCAGTTTTACCCGGGGGTATGAGCAGTTCTTC
CASSFTRGYEQFF
>few|TRBJ1-1|TRBV19|TRBD1
TGTGCCAGTACCCTGGACAGGGGAAACACTGAAGCTTTCTTT
CASTLDRGNTEAFF
>few|TRBJ2-1|TRBV7-2|TRBD2
TGTGCCAGCAGCTTAGTCTCCGTGTTCGGCGGGGGGGCTGATGAGCAGTTCTTC
CASSLVSVFGGGADEQFF
>NA|TRBJ1-5|TRBV12-3/TRBV12-4|TRBD1
TGTGCCAGCAGTCTACGAGACAGGGTTCTTAGCAATCAGCCCCAGCATTTT
CASSLRDRVLSNQPQHF
>NA|TRBJ2-7|TRBV5-1|NA
TGCGCCAGCAGCTGGGAGGGGGCGGGGTACGAGCAGTACTTC
CASSWEGAGYEQYF
>many|TRBJ2-3|TRBV7-2|TRBD2
TGTGCCAGCAGCTTAGGACTAGCGGGACAAAGCACAGATACGCAGTATTTT
CASSLGLAGQSTDTQYF
>NA|TRBJ2-3|TRBV24-1|NA
TGTGCCACCAGTGATTTGACGGTGCGGGGAGCAGATACGCAGTATTTT
CATSDLTVRGADTQYF
>few|TRBJ1-5|TRBV4-2|NA
TGTGCCAGCAGCCAAGATGCTCAGGGAAGCAATCAGCCCCAGCATTTT
CASSQDAQGSNQPQHF
>NA|TRBJ1-4|TRBV9|NA
TGTGCCAGCAGCAGAGAGGGGGAGGCTAATGAAAAACTGTTTTTT
CASSREGEANEKLFF
>few|TRBJ2-3|TRBV27|NA
TGTGCCAGCAGTTCGCTTTCGACTTCTAGCACAGATACGCAGTATTTT
CASSSLSTSSTDTQYF
>few|TRBJ2-1|TRBV3-1|NA
TGTGCCAGCAGCCACGCCTGGGGGGCCGGGCCCAGGGGAAATGAGCAGTTCTTC
CASSHAWGAGPRGNEQFF
>NA|TRBJ1-1|TRBV11-1|NA
TGTGCCAGCAGCTTAGTGGAAAACCCAGGGGCTGAAGCTTTCTTT
CASSLVENPGAEAFF
>many|TRBJ1-2|TRBV29-1|NA
TGCAGCGTTCACGGGCGGGCAGGGCAAGGCTACACCTTC
CSVHGRAGQGYTF
>few|TRBJ1-1|TRBV20-1|NA
TGCAGTGCTAGGGGGGACACCCAGAACACTGAAGCTTTCTTT
CSARGDTQNTEAFF
>NA|TRBJ2-3|TRBV5-1|TRBD1
TGCGCCAGCAGGCTAAACAGGGGGGACCGTCGCACAGATACGCAGTATTTT
CASRLNRGDRRTDTQYF
>few|TRBJ2-2|TRBV7-2|NA
TGTGCCAGCACGGGACAATTCACCGGGGAGCTGTTTTTT
CASTGQFTGELFF
>NA|TRBJ1-1|TRBV6-5|TRBD1
TGTGCCAGCAGTTATACCGGGACAGGGAAGAGTGGGGAAGCTTTCTTT
CASSYTGTGKSGEAFF
>many|TRBJ1-1|TRBV6-2/TRBV6-3|NA
TGTGCCAGCAGTTACGGGGGACAGAACACTGAAGCTTTCTTT
CASSYGGQNTEAFF
>once|TRBJ2-3|TRBV12-3/TRBV12-4|TRBD2
TGTGCCAGCAGTTTCGTGGCGGGGGGGATGGATACGCAGTATTTT
CASSFVAGGMDTQYF
>NA|TRBJ2-5|TRBV20-1|TRBD2
TGCAGTGCTAGACCCACTAGCGGGGGACACCAAGAGACCCAGTACTTC
CSARPTSGGHQETQYF
>NA|TRBJ1-1|TRBV12-3/TRBV12-4|NA
TGTGCCAGCAGTTTTGTCAACGCAGGCATGAACACTGAAGCTTTCTTT
CASSFVNAGMNTEAFF
>few|TRBJ1-5|TRBV20-1|NA
TGCAGTGCTAGCGGGGGGTCGAGGAGCAATCAGCCCCAGCATTTT
CSASGGSRSNQPQHF
>NA|TRBJ2-5|TRBV5-6|NA
TGTGTCAGCAGCGTGGGGGAGACCCAGTACTTC
CVSSVGETQYF
>NA|TRBJ2-4|TRBV20-1|TRBD1
TGCAGTGCTAGAGGGGACAGGGGATTTGGCTACGAGCAGGACTTC
CSARGDRGFGYEQDF
>many|TRBJ2-5|TRBV20-1|NA
TGCAGTGCTAGAAACGTGCCGGAGACCCAGTACTTC
CSARNVPETQYF
>NA|TRBJ2-7|TRBV20-1|NA
TGCAGTGCTAGAGATCTAAGGGCGACGAGCTCCTACGAGCAGTACTTC
CSARDLRATSSYEQYF
>NA|TRBJ2-3|TRBV6-1|NA
TGTGCCAGCAGCAGGTGGAGTACGCAGTATTTT
CASSRWSTQYF
>NA|TRBJ2-2|TRBV7-2|NA
TGTGCCAGCAGCCGGACGTCGAGCACCGGGGAGCTGTTTTTT
CASSRTSSTGELFF
>NA|TRBJ2-6|TRBV6-2/TRBV6-3|TRBD1
TGTGCCAGCAGGAGCGACAGGGGATCTGGGGCCGACGTCCTGACTTTC
CASRSDRGSGADVLTF
>NA|TRBJ1-5|TRBV12-3/TRBV12-4|TRBD1
TGTGCCAGCAGGGACCAACAGGGGAAGGATCAGCCCCAGCATTTT
CASRDQQGKDQPQHF
>NA|TRBJ2-1|TRBV7-2|TRBD1
TGTGCCAGCAGATCTCAAGGAGGACAGGGAAGGGGGAGCAATGAGCAGTTCTTC
CASRSQGGQGRGSNEQFF
>NA|TRBJ2-2|TRBV5-1|NA
TGCGCCAGCAGCTTGGCCGGGCGGGGGAACACCGGGGAGCTGTTTTTT
CASSLAGRGNTGELFF
>NA|TRBJ2-7|TRBV7-2|NA
TGTGCCAGCAGCCGACTCCGGGGGCAAACCTACGAGCAGTACTTC
CASSRLRGQTYEQYF
>few|TRBJ1-2|TRBV28|NA
TGTGCCAGCAGCCAGGTCCGGGGTGGCTACACCTTC
CASSQVRGGYTF
>NA|TRBJ1-1|TRBV20-1|NA
TGCAGTGCTAGAGACGGCCGAGGGGGCACTGAAGCTTTCTTT
CSARDGRGGTEAFF
>many|TRBJ2-1|TRBV7-2|TRBD1
TGTGCCAGCAGCTTCGAGACAGGGAATGAGCAGTTCTTC
CASSFETGNEQFF
>many|TRBJ1-2|TRBV5-1|NA
TGCGCCAGCAGCAACAGGGACGGCTACACCTTC
CASSNRDGYTF